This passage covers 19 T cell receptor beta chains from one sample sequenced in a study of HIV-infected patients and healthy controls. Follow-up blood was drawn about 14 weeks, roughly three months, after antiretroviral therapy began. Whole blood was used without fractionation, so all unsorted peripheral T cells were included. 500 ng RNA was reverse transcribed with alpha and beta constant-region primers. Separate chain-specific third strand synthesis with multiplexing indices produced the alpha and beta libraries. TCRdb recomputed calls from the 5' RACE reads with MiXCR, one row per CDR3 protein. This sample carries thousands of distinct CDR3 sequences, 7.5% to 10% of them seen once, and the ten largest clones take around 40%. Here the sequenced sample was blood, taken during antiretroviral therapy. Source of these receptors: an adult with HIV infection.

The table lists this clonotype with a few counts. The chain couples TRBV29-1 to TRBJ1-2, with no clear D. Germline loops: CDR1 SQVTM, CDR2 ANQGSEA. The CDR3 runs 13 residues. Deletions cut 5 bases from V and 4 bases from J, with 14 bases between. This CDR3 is CSVHIEAPYGYTF. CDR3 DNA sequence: TGCAGCGTTCACATAGAAGCCCCCTATGGCTACACCTTC.

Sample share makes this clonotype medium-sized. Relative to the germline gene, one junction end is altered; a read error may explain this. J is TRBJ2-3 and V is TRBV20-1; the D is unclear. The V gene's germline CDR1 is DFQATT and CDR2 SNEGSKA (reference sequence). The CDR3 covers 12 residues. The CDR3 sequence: CRSPPPQDTQYF. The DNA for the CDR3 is TGTAGGAGTCCGCCGCCACAAGATACGCAGTATTTT.

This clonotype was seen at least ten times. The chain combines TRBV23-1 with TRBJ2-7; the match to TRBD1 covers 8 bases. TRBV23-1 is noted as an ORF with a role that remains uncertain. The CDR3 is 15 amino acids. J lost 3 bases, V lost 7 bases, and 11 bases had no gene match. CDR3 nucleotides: TGCGCCAGCACCTGCCGGGACAGGAGTTTCTACGAGCAGTACTTC. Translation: CASTCRDRSFYEQYF.

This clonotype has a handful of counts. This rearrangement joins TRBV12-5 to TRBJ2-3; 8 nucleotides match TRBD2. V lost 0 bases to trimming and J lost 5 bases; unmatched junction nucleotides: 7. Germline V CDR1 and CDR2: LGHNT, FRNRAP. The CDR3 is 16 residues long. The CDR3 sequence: CASGLVNGGAGDTQYF. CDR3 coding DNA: TGTGCTAGTGGTTTGGTGAACGGGGGGGCGGGAGATACGCAGTATTTT.

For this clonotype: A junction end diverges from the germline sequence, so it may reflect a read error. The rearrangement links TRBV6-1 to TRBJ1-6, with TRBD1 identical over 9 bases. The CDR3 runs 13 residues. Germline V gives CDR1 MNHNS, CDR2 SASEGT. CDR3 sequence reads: CASKRELSGQGVF. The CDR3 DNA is TGTGCCAGCAAGCGAGAGTTATCGGGACAGGGAGTCTTT.

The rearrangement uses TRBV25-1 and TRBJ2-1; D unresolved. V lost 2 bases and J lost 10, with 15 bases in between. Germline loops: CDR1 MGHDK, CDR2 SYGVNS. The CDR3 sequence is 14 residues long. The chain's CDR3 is CASSEQDFLGEQFF. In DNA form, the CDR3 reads TGTGCCAGCAGTGAACAAGATTTCCTAGGGGAGCAGTTCTTC.

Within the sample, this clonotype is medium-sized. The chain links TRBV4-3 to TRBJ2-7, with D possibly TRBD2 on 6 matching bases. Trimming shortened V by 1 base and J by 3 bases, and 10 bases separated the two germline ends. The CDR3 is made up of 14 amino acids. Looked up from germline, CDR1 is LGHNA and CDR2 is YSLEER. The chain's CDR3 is CASSQGSGDYEQYF. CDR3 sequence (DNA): TGCGCCAGCAGCCAAGGTAGCGGCGACTACGAGCAGTACTTC.

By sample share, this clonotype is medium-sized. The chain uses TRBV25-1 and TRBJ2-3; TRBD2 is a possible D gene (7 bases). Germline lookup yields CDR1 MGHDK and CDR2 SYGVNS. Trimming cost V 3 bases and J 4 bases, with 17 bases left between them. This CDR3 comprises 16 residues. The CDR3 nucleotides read TGTGCCAGCAGTGAGGCCGCGGGGGCGTTTGCAGATACGCAGTATTTT. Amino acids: CASSEAAGAFADTQYF.

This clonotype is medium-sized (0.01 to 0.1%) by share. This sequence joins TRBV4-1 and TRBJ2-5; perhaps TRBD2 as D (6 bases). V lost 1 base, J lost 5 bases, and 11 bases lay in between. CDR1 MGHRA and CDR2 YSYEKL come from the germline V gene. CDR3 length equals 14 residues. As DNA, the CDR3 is TGCGCCAGCAGCCAAGCGGAGGGGCTTGAGACCCAGTACTTC. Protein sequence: CASSQAEGLETQYF.

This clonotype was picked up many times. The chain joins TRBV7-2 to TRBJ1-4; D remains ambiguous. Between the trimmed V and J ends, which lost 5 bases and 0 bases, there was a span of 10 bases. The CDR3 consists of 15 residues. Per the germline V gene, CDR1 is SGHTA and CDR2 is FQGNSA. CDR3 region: CASSPGSATNEKLFF. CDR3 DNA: TGTGCCAGCAGCCCAGGCAGTGCAACTAATGAAAAACTGTTTTTT. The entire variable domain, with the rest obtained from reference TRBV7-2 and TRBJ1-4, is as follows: GAGVSQSPSNKVTEKGKDVELRCDPISGHTALYWYRQSLGQGLEFLIYFQGNSAPDKSGLPSDRFSAERTGGSVSTLTIQRTQQEDSAVYLCASSPGSATNEKLFFGSGTQLSVL.

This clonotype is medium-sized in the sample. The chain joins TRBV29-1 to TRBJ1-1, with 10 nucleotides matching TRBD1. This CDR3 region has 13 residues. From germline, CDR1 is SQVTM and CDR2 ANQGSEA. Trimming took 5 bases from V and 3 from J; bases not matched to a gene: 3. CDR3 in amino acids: CSVRQGADTEAFF. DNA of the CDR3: TGCAGCGTTAGACAGGGGGCGGACACTGAAGCTTTCTTT.

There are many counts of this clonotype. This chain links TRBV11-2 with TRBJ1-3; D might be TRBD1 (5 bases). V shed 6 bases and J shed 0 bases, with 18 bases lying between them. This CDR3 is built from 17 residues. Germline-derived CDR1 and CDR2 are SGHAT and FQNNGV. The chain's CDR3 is CASRPLGGGTSGNTIYF. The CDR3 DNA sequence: TGTGCCAGCAGACCTTTGGGCGGCGGGACCTCTGGAAACACCATATATTTT. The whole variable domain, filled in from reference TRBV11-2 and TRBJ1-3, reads EAGVAQSPRYKIIEKRQSVAFWCNPISGHATLYWYQQILGQGPKLLIQFQNNGVVDDSQLPKDRFSAERLKGVDSTLKIQPAKLEDSAVYLCASRPLGGGTSGNTIYFGEGSWLTVV.

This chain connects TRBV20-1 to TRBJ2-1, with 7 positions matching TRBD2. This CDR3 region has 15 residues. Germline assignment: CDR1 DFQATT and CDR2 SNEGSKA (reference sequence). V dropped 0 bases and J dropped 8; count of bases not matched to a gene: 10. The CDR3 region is CSARDLGGGFDEQFF. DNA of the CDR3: TGCAGTGCTAGAGATCTTGGCGGGGGTTTCGATGAGCAGTTCTTC.

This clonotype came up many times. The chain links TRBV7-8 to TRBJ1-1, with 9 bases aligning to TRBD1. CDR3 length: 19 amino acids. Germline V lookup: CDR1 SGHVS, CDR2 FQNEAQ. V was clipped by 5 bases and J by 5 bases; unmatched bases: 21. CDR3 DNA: TGTGCCAGCAGCCTTGTGCCCAACTTCCGGGACAGGGTGGGTACTGAAGCTTTCTTT. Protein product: CASSLVPNFRDRVGTEAFF.

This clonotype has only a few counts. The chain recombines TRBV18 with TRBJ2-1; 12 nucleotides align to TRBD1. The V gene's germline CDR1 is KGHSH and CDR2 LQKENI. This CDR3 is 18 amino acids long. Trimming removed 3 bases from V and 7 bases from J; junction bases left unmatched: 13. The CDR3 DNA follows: TGTGCCAGCTCACCCCTTGCTCCGGGACAGGGGGCGGGAAATGAGCAGTTCTTC. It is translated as CASSPLAPGQGAGNEQFF.

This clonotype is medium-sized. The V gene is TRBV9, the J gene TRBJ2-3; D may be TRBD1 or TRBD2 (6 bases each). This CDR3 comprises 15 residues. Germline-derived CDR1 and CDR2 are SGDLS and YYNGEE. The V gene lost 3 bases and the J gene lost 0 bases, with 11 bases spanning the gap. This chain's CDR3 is CASSAPGASTDTQYF. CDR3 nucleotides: TGTGCCAGCAGCGCCCCGGGGGCTAGCACAGATACGCAGTATTTT.

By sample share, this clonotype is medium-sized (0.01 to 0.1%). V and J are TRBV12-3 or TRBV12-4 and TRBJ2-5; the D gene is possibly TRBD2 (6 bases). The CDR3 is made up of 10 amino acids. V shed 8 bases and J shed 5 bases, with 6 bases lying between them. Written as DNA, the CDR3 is TGTGCCAGCGGGGGGGAGACCCAGTACTTC. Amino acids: CASGGETQYF.

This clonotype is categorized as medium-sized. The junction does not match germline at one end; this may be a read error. The CDR3 loop is CASSLGSGTPPQF. The CDR3 region has the DNA TGTGCCAGCAGTTTGGGCTCCGGGACTCCGCCTCAGTTC. The rearrangement joins TRBV12-3 or TRBV12-4 to TRBJ2-5; D perhaps matches TRBD2 (6 bases). This CDR3 has 13 amino acids.

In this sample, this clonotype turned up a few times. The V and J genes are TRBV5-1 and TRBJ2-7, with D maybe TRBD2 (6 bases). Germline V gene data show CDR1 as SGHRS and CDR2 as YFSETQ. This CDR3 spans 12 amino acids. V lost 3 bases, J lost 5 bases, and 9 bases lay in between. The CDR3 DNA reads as TGCGCCAGCAGCTCCGCGGGGAACGAGCAGTACTTC. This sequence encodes CASSSAGNEQYF.